The present TCR beta chain was sequenced within a study of T-cell reconstitution after alpha-beta-depleted transplantation in children. Germline loops: CDR1 SGDLS, CDR2 YYNGEE. CDR3 length: 16 amino acids. Trimming removed 0 bases from V and 1 base from J, with 13 bases in between. Preparation of the TCRbeta library was carried out with unique molecular identifiers. A single record per CDR3 protein comes from TCRdb applying MiXCR to the PCR reads. The repertoire holds 350,000 to 400,000 distinct CDR3 sequences, 13% seen once, with 4% to 5.5% in the top ten. The sequencing used PBMCs, collected from the stem cell graft. The chain links TRBV9 to TRBJ1-1; no definite D call. The origin of this receptor is a human donor who donated a stem cell graft to a child with Fanconi anemia. CDR3 sequence (DNA): TGTGCCAGCAGCGTAGGAGCCAGTCGAAGGAACACTGAAGCTTTCTTT. Encoded protein: CASSVGASRRNTEAFF.